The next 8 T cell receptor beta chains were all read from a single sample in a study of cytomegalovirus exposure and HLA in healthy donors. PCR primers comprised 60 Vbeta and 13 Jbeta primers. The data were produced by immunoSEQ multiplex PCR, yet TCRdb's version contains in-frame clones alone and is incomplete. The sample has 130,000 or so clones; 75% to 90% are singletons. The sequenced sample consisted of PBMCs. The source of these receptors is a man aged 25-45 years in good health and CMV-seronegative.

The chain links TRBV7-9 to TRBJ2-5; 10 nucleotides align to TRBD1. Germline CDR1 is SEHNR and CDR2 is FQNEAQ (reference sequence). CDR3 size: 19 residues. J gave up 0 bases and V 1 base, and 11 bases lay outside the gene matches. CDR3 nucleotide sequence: TGTGCCAGCAGCTTAGGGCGGGTGACAGGGGGCCTAAACCAAGAGACCCAGTACTTC. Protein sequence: CASSLGRVTGGLNQETQYF.

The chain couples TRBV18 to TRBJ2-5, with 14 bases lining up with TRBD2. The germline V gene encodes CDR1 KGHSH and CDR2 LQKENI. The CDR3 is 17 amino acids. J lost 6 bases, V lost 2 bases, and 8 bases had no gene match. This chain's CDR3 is CASSPSVTSGGAQTQYF. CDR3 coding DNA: TGTGCCAGCTCACCATCCGTGACTAGCGGGGGGGCCCAGACCCAGTACTTC.

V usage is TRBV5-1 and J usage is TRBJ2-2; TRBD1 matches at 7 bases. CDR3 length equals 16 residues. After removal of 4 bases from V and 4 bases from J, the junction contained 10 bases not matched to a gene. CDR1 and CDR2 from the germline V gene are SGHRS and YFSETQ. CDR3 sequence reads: CASSGEGGVGTGELFF. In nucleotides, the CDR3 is TGCGCCAGCAGCGGGGAAGGGGGCGTCGGCACCGGGGAGCTGTTTTTT.

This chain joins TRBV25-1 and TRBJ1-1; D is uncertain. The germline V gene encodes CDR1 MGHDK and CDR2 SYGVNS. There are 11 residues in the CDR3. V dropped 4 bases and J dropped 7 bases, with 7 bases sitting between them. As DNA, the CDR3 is TGTGCCAGCAGTGCCTACAGTGAAGCTTTCTTT. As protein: CASSAYSEAFF.

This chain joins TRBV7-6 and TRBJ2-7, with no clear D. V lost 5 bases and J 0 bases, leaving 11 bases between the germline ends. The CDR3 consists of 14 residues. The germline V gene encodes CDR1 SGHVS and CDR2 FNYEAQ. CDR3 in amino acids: CASSADISSYEQYF. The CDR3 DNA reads TGTGCCAGCAGCGCCGACATTAGCTCCTACGAGCAGTACTTC.

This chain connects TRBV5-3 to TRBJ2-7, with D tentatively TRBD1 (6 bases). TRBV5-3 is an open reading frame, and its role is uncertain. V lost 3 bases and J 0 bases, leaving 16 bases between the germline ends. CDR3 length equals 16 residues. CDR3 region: CARSSFDRTSSYEQYF. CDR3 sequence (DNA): TGTGCCAGAAGCTCTTTCGACAGGACCAGCTCCTACGAGCAGTACTTC.

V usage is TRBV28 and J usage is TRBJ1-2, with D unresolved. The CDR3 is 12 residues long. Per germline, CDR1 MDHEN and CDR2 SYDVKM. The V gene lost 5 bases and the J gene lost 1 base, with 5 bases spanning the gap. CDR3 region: CASSPLNYGYTF. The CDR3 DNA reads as TGTGCCAGCAGTCCTCTTAACTATGGCTACACCTTC.

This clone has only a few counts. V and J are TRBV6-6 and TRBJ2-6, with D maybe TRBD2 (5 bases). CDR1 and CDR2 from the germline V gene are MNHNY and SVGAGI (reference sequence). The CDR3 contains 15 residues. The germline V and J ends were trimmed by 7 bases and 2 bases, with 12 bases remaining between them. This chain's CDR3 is CASTLERAGANVLTF. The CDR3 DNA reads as TGTGCCAGCACCCTGGAGAGGGCTGGGGCCAACGTCCTGACTTTC.